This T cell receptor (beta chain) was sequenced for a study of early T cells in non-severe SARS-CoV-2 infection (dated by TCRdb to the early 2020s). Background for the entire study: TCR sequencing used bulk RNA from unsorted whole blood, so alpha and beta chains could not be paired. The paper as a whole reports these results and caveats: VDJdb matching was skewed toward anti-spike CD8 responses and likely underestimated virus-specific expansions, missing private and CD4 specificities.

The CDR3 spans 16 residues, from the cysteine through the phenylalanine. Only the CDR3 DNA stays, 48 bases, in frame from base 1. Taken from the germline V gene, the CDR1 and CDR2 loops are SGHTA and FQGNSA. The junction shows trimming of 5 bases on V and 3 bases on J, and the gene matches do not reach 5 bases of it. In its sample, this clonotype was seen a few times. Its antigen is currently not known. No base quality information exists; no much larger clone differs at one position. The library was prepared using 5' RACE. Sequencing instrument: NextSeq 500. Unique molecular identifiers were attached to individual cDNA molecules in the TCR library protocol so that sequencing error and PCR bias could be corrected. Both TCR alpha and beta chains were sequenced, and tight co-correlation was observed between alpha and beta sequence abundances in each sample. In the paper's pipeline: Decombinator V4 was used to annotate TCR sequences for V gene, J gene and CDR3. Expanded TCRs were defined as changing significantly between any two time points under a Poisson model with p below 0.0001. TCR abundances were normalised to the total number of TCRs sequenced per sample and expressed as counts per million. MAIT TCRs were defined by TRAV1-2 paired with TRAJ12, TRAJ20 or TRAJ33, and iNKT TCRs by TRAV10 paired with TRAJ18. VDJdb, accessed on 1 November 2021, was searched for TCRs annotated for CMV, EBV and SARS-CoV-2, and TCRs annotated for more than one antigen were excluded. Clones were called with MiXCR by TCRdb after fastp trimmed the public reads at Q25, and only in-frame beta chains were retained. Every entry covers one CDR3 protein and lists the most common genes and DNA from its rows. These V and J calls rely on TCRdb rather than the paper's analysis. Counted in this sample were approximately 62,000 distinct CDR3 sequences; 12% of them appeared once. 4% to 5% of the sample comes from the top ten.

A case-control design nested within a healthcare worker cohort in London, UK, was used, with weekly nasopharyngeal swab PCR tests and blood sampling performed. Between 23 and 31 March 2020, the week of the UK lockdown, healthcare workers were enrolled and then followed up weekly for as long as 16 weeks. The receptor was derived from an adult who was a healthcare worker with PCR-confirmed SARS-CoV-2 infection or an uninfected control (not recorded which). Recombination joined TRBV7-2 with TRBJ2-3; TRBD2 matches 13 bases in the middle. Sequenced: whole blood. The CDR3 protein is CASSLGLAGPTDTQYF. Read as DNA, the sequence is TGTGCCAGCAGCCTGGGACTAGCGGGGCCTACAGATACGCAGTATTTT.